The 15 T cell receptor beta chains listed next were all sequenced from one sample in a study of beta chain features in type 1 diabetes. Every isolated RNA sample was fully reverse transcribed, so sequencing captured expressed TCRB transcripts. Assay used: immunoSEQ multiplex PCR; TCRdb lists only in-frame clones, some missing. The sample contains hundreds of thousands of clones, roughly two thirds of which appear only once. Sequencing was performed on naive CD4+ T cells from blood. These TCRs come from a man aged 25 to 45 in good health.

This clone is a singleton in its sample. This rearrangement joins TRBV29-1 to TRBJ1-4, with D possibly being TRBD1 (5 bases). V dropped 4 bases and J dropped 6 bases, with 12 bases sitting between them. The CDR3 runs to 13 residues. CDR1 SQVTM and CDR2 ANQGSEA come from the germline V gene. The CDR3, as DNA: TGCAGCGTTGGAGCGGGGCACGATGAAAAACTGTTTTTT. It translates to CSVGAGHDEKLFF.

The chain couples TRBV29-1 to TRBJ1-2; 9 bases align to TRBD1. CDR1 and CDR2 (germline): SQVTM, ANQGSEA. The CDR3 is 13 residues long. Trimming at V came to 7 bases and at J to 3 bases, leaving 6 bases not matched to a gene. CDR3 protein: CSAAGQGYYGYTF. CDR3 nucleotides: TGCAGCGCGGCGGGACAGGGCTACTATGGCTACACCTTC.

The rearrangement uses TRBV11-2 and TRBJ2-3, with 7 bases that match TRBD2. The germline V gene encodes CDR1 SGHAT and CDR2 FQNNGV. CDR3 size: 14 residues. V dropped 6 bases and J dropped 2; count of bases not matched to a gene: 5. The chain's CDR3 is CASRAGLTTDTQYF. The DNA for the CDR3 is TGTGCCAGCAGAGCGGGACTTACCACAGATACGCAGTATTTT.

The V and J genes are TRBV12-5 and TRBJ2-1; possible D gene TRBD1, 7 bases. Germline V gene data show CDR1 as LGHNT and CDR2 as FRNRAP. V dropped 7 bases and J dropped 0 bases, with 16 bases sitting between them. This CDR3 has 16 amino acids. The CDR3 protein is CASARGTGSSYNEQFF. In nucleotides, the CDR3 is TGTGCTAGTGCCAGGGGGACTGGGAGCTCCTACAATGAGCAGTTCTTC.

The chain carries TRBV29-1 and TRBJ2-3, with 8 positions matching TRBD1. Germline assignment: CDR1 SQVTM and CDR2 ANQGSEA. The trim removed 4 bases at V and 6 bases at J, leaving 12 bases unmatched. The CDR3 contains 15 residues. The CDR3 DNA reads as TGCAGCGTTGGTAGGACAGGGAGTGAGGCGGATACGCAGTATTTT. This translates into CSVGRTGSEADTQYF.

V gene TRBV25-1 combines with J gene TRBJ1-1, with D possibly being TRBD1 (5 bases). The CDR3 consists of 15 residues. Per the germline V gene, CDR1 is MGHDK and CDR2 is SYGVNS. Trimming cost V 7 bases and J 1 base, with 16 bases left between them. DNA of the CDR3: TGTGCCAGCAAGAAGGGACTCAGTTGGAACACTGAAGCTTTCTTT. Protein: CASKKGLSWNTEAFF.

The chain joins TRBV11-1 to TRBJ2-1; D possibly corresponds to TRBD1 (5 bases). Germline V gene sequence: CDR1 SGHAT, CDR2 FQDESV (reference sequence). Deletions cut 5 bases from V and 0 bases from J, with 8 bases between. The CDR3 runs to 14 residues. Written as DNA, the CDR3 is TGTGCCAGCAGCCCAGGGTTCTCCTACAATGAGCAGTTCTTC. Translation: CASSPGFSYNEQFF.

This clone was seen just once. The rearrangement joins TRBV29-1 to TRBJ2-3, with D maybe TRBD2 (5 bases). Germline CDR1 and CDR2: SQVTM and ANQGSEA. V lost 2 bases and J lost 0, with 12 bases in between. There are 15 residues in the CDR3. The CDR3 DNA reads TGCAGCGTTGAAAATGGGCGGACTAGCACAGATACGCAGTATTTT. This encodes CSVENGRTSTDTQYF.

The table lists this clone with a few counts. This chain uses TRBV18 with TRBJ2-4, with TRBD2 matching 11 bases. Germline V gives CDR1 KGHSH, CDR2 LQKENI. The CDR3 loop spans 15 amino acids. The V segment lost 5 bases and the J segment 9 bases; nucleotides outside the gene matches: 9. This CDR3 is CASSLSGLAAGIQYF. DNA for the CDR3: TGTGCCAGCTCATTATCGGGACTAGCGGCAGGCATTCAGTACTTC.

The V call is TRBV11-2, the J call TRBJ2-7, with D possibly TRBD2 on 5 matching bases. Trimming cost V 6 bases and J 1 base, with 16 bases left between them. The germline CDR1 and CDR2 sequences are SGHAT and FQNNGV. The CDR3 extends over 15 amino acids. The CDR3: CASRAPGRDSYEQYF. The CDR3 DNA sequence: TGTGCCAGCAGGGCCCCGGGCCGGGATTCCTACGAGCAGTACTTC. Using reference TRBV11-2 and TRBJ2-7 for the parts outside the CDR3, the full variable domain is EAGVAQSPRYKIIEKRQSVAFWCNPISGHATLYWYQQILGQGPKLLIQFQNNGVVDDSQLPKDRFSAERLKGVDSTLKIQPAKLEDSAVYLCASRAPGRDSYEQYFGPGTRLTVT.

The chain couples TRBV30 to TRBJ2-2; D call uncertain. CDR3 length: 15 amino acids. Trimming removed 4 bases from V and 1 base from J, with 13 bases in between. Per germline, CDR1 GTSNPN and CDR2 SVGIG (reference sequence). The DNA of the CDR3 is TGTGCCTGGAAAACTGGGCAGCGGAACACCGGGGAGCTGTTTTTT. It translates to CAWKTGQRNTGELFF.

This clone was picked up a small number of times. The CDR3 loop reads CASRVAGAGETQYF. The CDR3 DNA sequence: TGTGCCAGCAGAGTAGCGGGAGCTGGGGAGACCCAGTACTTC. J is TRBJ2-5 and V is TRBV7-9, with 9 bases aligning to TRBD2. The CDR3 has 14 residues. Per germline, CDR1 SEHNR and CDR2 FQNEAQ (reference sequence). After removal of 6 bases from V and 5 bases from J, the junction contained 7 bases not matched to a gene.

The chain carries TRBV10-3 and TRBJ1-2; D perhaps matches TRBD1 (5 bases). Germline CDR1 reads ENHRY; CDR2 reads SYGVKD. Between the trimmed V and J ends, which lost 3 bases and 7 bases, there was a span of 9 bases. This CDR3 is 12 amino acids long. CDR3 nucleotide sequence: TGTGCCATCAGTGACAGGGAAGGTGGCTACACCTTC. Protein: CAISDREGGYTF.

This clone was counted between two and nine times. The rearrangement uses TRBV29-1 and TRBJ2-3; 10 bases align to TRBD2. After removal of 5 bases from V and 1 base from J, the junction contained 3 bases not matched to a gene. The germline V gene encodes CDR1 SQVTM and CDR2 ANQGSEA. This CDR3 region has 14 residues. Here the CDR3 reads CSVSGLAGTDTQYF. Written as DNA, the CDR3 is TGCAGCGTTTCCGGACTAGCGGGCACAGATACGCAGTATTTT.

The chain has TRBV30 and TRBJ2-7; D unclear. Trimming removed 2 bases from V and 6 bases from J, with 14 bases in between. From germline, CDR1 is GTSNPN and CDR2 SVGIG (reference sequence). This CDR3 spans 13 amino acids. CDR3 loop: CAWSNRQVAEQYF. As DNA, the CDR3 is TGTGCCTGGAGTAATCGGCAGGTGGCCGAGCAGTACTTC.